Given below is one TCR beta chain in context. The data were obtained in a study of blood T cell repertoires in COVID-19. Study summary: The United States, Italy and Spain provided the acute and convalescent COVID-19 samples. Nucleic acid was either cDNA or gDNA, and it came from T cells, B-cell-depleted T cells, or PBMCs.

In the source study's methods: Reference gene primers were amplified, and this amplification served to estimate nucleated cell counts. TCRdb's copy holds only in-frame clones and misses some; the assay was immunoSEQ multiplex PCR. The DNA was the basis for D and trimming; V, J and clone size are from that table. The repertoire holds 150,000 to 200,000 clones, roughly four fifths seen once, with around 7.7% in the top ten. This CDR3 spans 14 amino acids. V lost 3 bases and J lost 6, with 14 bases in between. Germline CDR1 is LGHNA and CDR2 is YSLEER. The TCR originated in a man aged 35 to 55 who had recovered from COVID-19. Material: peripheral blood. The V and J genes are TRBV4-3 and TRBJ1-2; D remains unclear. The CDR3 here is CASSQGLLSHGYTF. CDR3 sequence (DNA): TGCGCCAGCAGCCAGGGCCTATTGTCCCATGGCTACACCTTC.